The subject of this entry is one T cell receptor (beta chain). The trim removed 3 bases at V and 0 bases at J, leaving 5 bases unmatched. This CDR3 region has 16 residues. CDR1 MNHNS and CDR2 SASEGT come from the germline V gene. This specimen comes from a study of blood T cell repertoires in COVID-19. The table came from immunoSEQ multiplex PCR; TCRdb's copy has only in-frame clones and leaves some out. The data contain approximately 74,000 clones, nearly 80% of them singletons. This clonotype originated in a human donor in a cohort sampled during active COVID-19. This chain joins TRBV6-1 and TRBJ2-7; 10 positions match TRBD2. Material for sequencing was peripheral blood. The CDR3 sequence: CASSDPGLASSYEQYF. CDR3 nucleotides: TGTGCCAGCAGTGACCCGGGACTAGCGAGCTCCTACGAGCAGTACTTC.